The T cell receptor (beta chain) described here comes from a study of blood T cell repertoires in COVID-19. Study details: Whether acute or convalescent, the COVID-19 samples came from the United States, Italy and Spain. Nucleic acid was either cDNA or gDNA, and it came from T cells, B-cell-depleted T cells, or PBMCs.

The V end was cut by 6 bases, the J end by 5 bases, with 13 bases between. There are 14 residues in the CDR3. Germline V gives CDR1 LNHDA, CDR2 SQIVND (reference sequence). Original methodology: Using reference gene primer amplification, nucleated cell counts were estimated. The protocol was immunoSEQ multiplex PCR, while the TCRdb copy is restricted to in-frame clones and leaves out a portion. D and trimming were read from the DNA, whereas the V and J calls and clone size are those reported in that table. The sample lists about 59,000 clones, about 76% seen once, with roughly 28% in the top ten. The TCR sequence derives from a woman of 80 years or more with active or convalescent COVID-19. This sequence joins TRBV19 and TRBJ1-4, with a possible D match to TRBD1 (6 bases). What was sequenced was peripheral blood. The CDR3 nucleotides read TGTGCCAGTAGCCTGGGACACAACAATGAAAAACTGTTTTTT. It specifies CASSLGHNNEKLFF.